The 4 T cell receptor beta chains given below trace back to one sample, sequenced in a study of CD8+ T cells in alopecia areata. Sequencing used cDNA as its template, made by extracting RNA and reverse transcribing it. Sequencing used immunoSEQ multiplex PCR; TCRdb keeps in-frame clones, though not all of them. The table has 150,000 to 250,000 clones, more than 45% seen once. The sample's treatment: oral pan-JAK inhibitor, 5-10 mg twice daily. The sample consisted of CD4+ T cells sorted from blood, taken at week 24, from a patient treated with tofacitinib. These receptor sequences come from a human donor with alopecia areata.

This rearrangement joins TRBV5-1 to TRBJ2-1; 10 positions agree with TRBD2. V gave up 0 bases and J gave up 8 bases; unmatched junction bases: 8. Germline V gene data show CDR1 as SGHRS and CDR2 as YFSETQ. The CDR3 runs to 16 residues. Written as DNA, the CDR3 is TGCGCCAGCAGCTTGGGCCAAGCGGGGGGGCGTCATGAGCAGTTCTTC. Translating gives CASSLGQAGGRHEQFF. The entire variable domain, with the rest obtained from reference TRBV5-1 and TRBJ2-1, is as follows: KAGVTQTPRYLIKTRGQQVTLSCSPISGHRSVSWYQQTPGQGLQFLFEYFSETQRNKGNFPGRFSGRQFSNSRSEMNVSTLELGDSALYLCASSLGQAGGRHEQFFGPGTRLTVL.

This chain joins TRBV5-1 and TRBJ2-1; 9 bases are shared with TRBD2. V dropped 1 base and J dropped 6; count of bases not matched to a gene: 8. This CDR3 has 16 residues. Germline lookup yields CDR1 SGHRS and CDR2 YFSETQ. Here the CDR3 reads CASSLRASGAGNEQFF. CDR3 in DNA: TGCGCCAGCAGCTTGAGGGCTAGCGGGGCTGGCAATGAGCAGTTCTTC.

The J gene is TRBJ1-2, the V gene TRBV7-2; 7 bases line up with TRBD1. CDR3 length equals 14 residues. V gave up 5 bases and J gave up 8 bases; unmatched junction bases: 11. Per germline, CDR1 SGHTA and CDR2 FQGNSA. CDR3 DNA: TGTGCCAGCAGCCCTAGGACAGGCTCACTGGGCTACACCTTC. Its protein product is CASSPRTGSLGYTF. The full variable domain, with the rest looked up from reference TRBV7-2 and TRBJ1-2, is GAGVSQSPSNKVTEKGKDVELRCDPISGHTALYWYRQSLGQGLEFLIYFQGNSAPDKSGLPSDRFSAERTGGSVSTLTIQRTQQEDSAVYLCASSPRTGSLGYTFGSGTRLTVV.

The chain combines TRBV5-6 with TRBJ2-7, with D possibly matching TRBD1 (6 bases). Germline V lookup: CDR1 SGHDT, CDR2 YYEEEE. The germline V and J ends were trimmed by 3 bases and 3 bases, with 16 bases remaining between them. This CDR3 has 15 amino acids. CDR3 sequence: CASSWSRTAYYEQYF. Here the CDR3 DNA reads TGTGCCAGCAGCTGGTCTAGGACAGCTTACTACGAGCAGTACTTC.